The 27 T cell receptor beta chains below were found in one sample sequenced in a study of T cells in Graves' hyperthyroidism and ophthalmopathy. The source material, RNA transcripts, was used to amplify TCR beta CDR3 regions. A set of HTBI primers served as the primers for a first-round RT-PCR of the TCR CDR3. TCRdb re-analysed the multiplex PCR reads in MiXCR, keeping a single row per CDR3 protein. The sample includes nearly 600,000 distinct CDR3 sequences, approximately 15% of them seen just once. Sequencing was carried out using blood. The receptors derive from a woman in her 30s with Graves' hyperthyroidism that later progressed to Graves' ophthalmopathy.

This clonotype was recorded at least ten times. The rearrangement joins TRBV10-3 to TRBJ1-2, with D uncertain. CDR1 and CDR2 (germline): ENHRY, SYGVKD. V was shortened by 6 bases and J by 0 bases, with 8 bases between the two germline ends. The CDR3 has 13 amino acids. The DNA of the CDR3 is TGTGCCATCAGAGAGCCTACTAACTATGGCTACACCTTC. As protein: CAIREPTNYGYTF.

This clonotype has more than one count but fewer than ten. J is TRBJ2-7 and V is TRBV5-5; TRBD2 aligns across 13 bases. The CDR3 has 17 residues. Germline V lookup: CDR1 SGHKS, CDR2 YYEKEE (reference sequence). V gave up 5 bases and J gave up 4 bases; unmatched junction bases: 12. The CDR3 spells CASRRTSGSGDRYEQYF. In DNA, the CDR3 is TGTGCCAGCAGACGGACTAGCGGGAGTGGGGATAGGTACGAGCAGTACTTC.

The CDR3 nucleotides are TGTGCCATCAGTGAGTCGCACAGGCAGGGAGATACGCAGTATTTT. Amino acids: CAISESHRQGDTQYF. This chain joins TRBV10-3 and TRBJ2-3; maybe TRBD1 (5 bases). The V gene's germline CDR1 is ENHRY and CDR2 SYGVKD. This CDR3 has 15 residues. V lost 0 bases to trimming and J lost 5 bases, with 12 bases between them.

This clonotype was observed many times. The rearrangement links TRBV30 to TRBJ2-7, with D hard to call. Trimming shortened V by 2 bases and J by 5 bases, and 13 bases separated the two germline ends. This CDR3 comprises 13 residues. Germline CDR1 GTSNPN, CDR2 SVGIG (reference sequence). CDR3: CAWSTIGVDEQYF. In DNA form, the CDR3 reads TGTGCCTGGAGTACAATTGGGGTGGACGAGCAGTACTTC.

The J gene is TRBJ2-5, the V gene TRBV19; tentatively, D is TRBD1 (6 bases). The CDR3 length is 13 residues. Trimming took off 7 bases at V and 4 bases at J, with 13 bases between the two ends. Germline V gene data show CDR1 as LNHDA and CDR2 as SQIVND (reference sequence). CDR3 in amino acids: CASKEAGAETQYF. The CDR3, as DNA: TGTGCCAGTAAGGAGGCAGGGGCAGAGACCCAGTACTTC. Variable domain in full (rest from reference TRBV19 and TRBJ2-5): DGGITQSPKYLFRKEGQNVTLSCEQNLNHDAMYWYRQDPGQGLRLIYYSQIVNDFQKGDIAEGYSVSREKKESFPLTVTSAQKNPTAFYLCASKEAGAETQYFGPGTRLLVL.

Ten or more counts support this clonotype. The rearrangement uses TRBV30 and TRBJ2-7; D ambiguous. V lost 3 bases, J lost 3 bases, and 6 bases lay in between. This CDR3 is built from 11 residues. Germline V gene data show CDR1 as GTSNPN and CDR2 as SVGIG (reference sequence). Here the CDR3 reads CAWSYFYEQYF. The CDR3 DNA is TGTGCCTGGAGCTATTTCTACGAGCAGTACTTC.

This clonotype has at least ten counts. The rearrangement links TRBV27 to TRBJ2-1; D gene uncertain. V lost 3 bases and J 0 bases, leaving 9 bases between the germline ends. The CDR3 is 15 residues long. Germline assignment: CDR1 MNHEY and CDR2 SMNVEV (reference sequence). As DNA, the CDR3 is TGTGCCAGCAGTTTGGTAGGGAACTCCTACAATGAGCAGTTCTTC. Residues: CASSLVGNSYNEQFF.

This clonotype was seen many times. The rearrangement links TRBV15 to TRBJ2-5; D may match TRBD1 or TRBD2 (6 bases each). The CDR3 extends over 19 amino acids. The germline V gene has CDR1 LNHNV and CDR2 YYDKDF (reference sequence). Trimming cost V 3 bases and J 4 bases, with 27 bases left between them. DNA for the CDR3: TGTGCCACCAGCAGGGAGGGTCCCTTTGAGGGCAGGGGCCCAGAGACCCAGTACTTC. This gives the protein CATSREGPFEGRGPETQYF.

V usage is TRBV7-2 and J usage is TRBJ1-2, with D tentatively TRBD1 (5 bases). V was pared by 1 base and J by 9 bases, with 12 bases between. From germline, CDR1 is SGHTA and CDR2 FQGNSA. This CDR3 spans 13 amino acids. The CDR3 DNA reads TGTGCCAGCAGCTTAGGGGACGGAGGCCGCTACACCTTC. It encodes CASSLGDGGRYTF.

On this clonotype itself: Given a much more abundant clone one base away, this may be a read error. The chain employs TRBV10-3 and TRBJ2-3, with D unclear. The V gene lost 10 bases and the J gene lost 2 bases, with 13 bases spanning the gap. Germline V gene lookup returns CDR1 ENHRY and CDR2 SYGVKD. This CDR3 region has 13 residues. The chain's CDR3 is CATTTPDTDTQYF. CDR3 coding DNA: TGTGCCACCACAACCCCTGACACAGATACGCAGTATTTT.

This clonotype was found a few times. This chain connects TRBV6-1 to TRBJ1-2; D is possibly TRBD1 (6 bases). Trimming shortened V by 5 bases and J by 4 bases, and 11 bases separated the two germline ends. CDR3 length: 13 amino acids. Germline V gene data show CDR1 as MNHNS and CDR2 as SASEGT. CDR3 residues: CASSSDSSYGYTF. The CDR3 DNA follows: TGTGCCAGCAGTTCGGACAGTTCCTATGGCTACACCTTC.

Ten or more counts support this clonotype. CDR3 in DNA: TGTGCCAGCAGTTCCTTGACAGGGGGTGAGCAGTTCTTC. Amino acid sequence: CASSSLTGGEQFF. The chain recombines TRBV12-3 or TRBV12-4 with TRBJ2-1, with TRBD1 matching 9 bases. CDR3 size: 13 residues. V dropped 4 bases and J dropped 9; count of bases not matched to a gene: 4.

This clonotype was detected many times. The J gene is TRBJ2-7, the V gene TRBV27; D not certain. This CDR3 is built from 12 residues. The V gene lost 4 bases and the J gene lost 3 bases, with 7 bases spanning the gap. The germline gives CDR1 MNHEY, CDR2 SMNVEV (reference sequence). The CDR3 loop is CASSSRLYEQYF. The CDR3 nucleotides are TGTGCCAGCAGTTCCCGCCTCTACGAGCAGTACTTC.

On this clonotype: A much larger clone differs by one base, so this may be a read error. CDR3 in DNA: TGTGCCAGCACGGCGGGAGGGTCGAACACCGGGGAGCTGTCTTTT. Its translation is CASTAGGSNTGELSF. The V call is TRBV6-1, the J call TRBJ2-2, with 9 bases identical to TRBD2. CDR1 is MNHNS and CDR2 is SASEGT in the germline V gene. This CDR3 contains 15 residues.

The chain carries TRBV28 and TRBJ2-3, with TRBD2 as a possible D gene (6 bases). The germline CDR1 and CDR2 sequences are MDHEN and SYDVKM. The CDR3 contains 15 residues. Trimming removed 4 bases from V and 2 bases from J, with 13 bases in between. The CDR3 sequence is CASSSIRDSTDTQYF. The CDR3 nucleotides are TGTGCCAGCAGTTCTATCCGGGACTCCACAGATACGCAGTATTTT. Full variable domain (missing parts from reference TRBV28 and TRBJ2-3): DVKVTQSSRYLVKRTGEKVFLECVQDMDHENMFWYRQDPGLGLRLIYFSYDVKMKEKGDIPEGYSVSREKKERFSLILESASTNQTSMYLCASSSIRDSTDTQYFGPGTRLTVL.

In this sample, this clonotype turned up a few times. The chain is built from TRBV6-5 and TRBJ1-1; D may be TRBD1 (6 bases). The germline V and J ends were trimmed by 2 bases and 5 bases, with 12 bases remaining between them. Germline assignment: CDR1 MNHEY and CDR2 SVGAGI. There are 14 residues in the CDR3. The CDR3 DNA sequence: TGTGCCAGCAGTTACCGGGGGGCCGGGACTGAAGCTTTCTTT. It is translated as CASSYRGAGTEAFF.

This clonotype came up many times. This chain links TRBV7-9 with TRBJ1-5, with D possibly matching TRBD1 (5 bases). Trimming cost V 0 bases and J 2 bases, with 11 bases left between them. Germline assignment: CDR1 SEHNR and CDR2 FQNEAQ (reference sequence). The CDR3 is 16 residues long. The DNA for the CDR3 is TGTGCCAGCAGCTTAGCGCAGGGAGCGGGCAATCAGCCCCAGCATTTT. Its protein product is CASSLAQGAGNQPQHF.

This clonotype was counted only a few times. The chain carries TRBV5-4 and TRBJ1-1; D is unclear. The length of the CDR3 is 12 residues. The ends were cut back, 1 base at V and 8 bases at J, with 9 bases in the middle. CDR1 is SGHNT and CDR2 is YYREEE in the germline V gene (reference sequence). The CDR3 region has the DNA TGTGCCAGCAGCTTGTTTCCGGCCGAAGCTTTCTTT. The encoded protein is CASSLFPAEAFF.

In its sample, this clonotype was seen many times. V gene TRBV19 combines with J gene TRBJ1-1; TRBD1 is a possible D gene (5 bases). CDR1 and CDR2 from the germline V gene are LNHDA and SQIVND (reference sequence). The CDR3 is made up of 14 amino acids. The germline V and J ends were trimmed by 7 bases and 2 bases, with 14 bases remaining between them. The CDR3: CASTVQGANTEAFF. In DNA, the CDR3 is TGTGCCAGTACCGTCCAAGGGGCCAACACTGAAGCTTTCTTT.

This chain joins TRBV20-1 and TRBJ2-7; 7 bases align to TRBD2. With 0 bases clipped from V and 1 base from J, the junction kept 6 bases outside the gene matches. This CDR3 comprises 15 residues. The germline V gene encodes CDR1 DFQATT and CDR2 SNEGSKA (reference sequence). The CDR3 is CSARDPQRGSYEQYF. CDR3 DNA sequence: TGCAGTGCTAGAGATCCCCAGCGGGGTTCCTACGAGCAGTACTTC.

This clonotype was recorded a few times. This chain connects TRBV5-1 to TRBJ2-4, with a possible D match to TRBD1 (6 bases). Trimming took 1 base from V and 5 from J, leaving 13 bases between them. The CDR3 is made up of 15 amino acids. Per the germline V gene, CDR1 is SGHRS and CDR2 is YFSETQ. CDR3 DNA sequence: TGCGCCAGCAGCTTGACCGGGACATCTGAAAACATTCAGTACTTC. Its translation is CASSLTGTSENIQYF. Complete variable domain (other parts from reference TRBV5-1 and TRBJ2-4): KAGVTQTPRYLIKTRGQQVTLSCSPISGHRSVSWYQQTPGQGLQFLFEYFSETQRNKGNFPGRFSGRQFSNSRSEMNVSTLELGDSALYLCASSLTGTSENIQYFGAGTRLSVL.

This clonotype was observed at least ten times. The chain joins TRBV10-3 to TRBJ2-7; 12 bases align to TRBD2. V shed 6 bases and J 6 bases; nucleotides not matched to a gene: 3. In germline, CDR1 is ENHRY, CDR2 SYGVKD. The CDR3 length is 13 residues. CDR3 in amino acids: CAIRPTSGGEQYF. The CDR3 nucleotides are TGTGCCATCAGACCGACTAGCGGGGGCGAGCAGTACTTC.

This clonotype has at least ten counts. The chain links TRBV5-1 to TRBJ1-2; 12 nucleotides agree with TRBD1. V gave up 3 bases and J gave up 6 bases; unmatched junction bases: 12. This CDR3 is built from 17 residues. The germline gives CDR1 SGHRS, CDR2 YFSETQ. The CDR3 spells CASSSLSGTGGGDGYTF. As DNA, the CDR3 is TGCGCCAGCAGCTCGTTATCCGGGACAGGGGGCGGAGATGGCTACACCTTC.

The chain combines TRBV2 with TRBJ2-2, with a weak D call TRBD2 (6 bases). V gave up 8 bases and J gave up 4 bases, with 17 bases separating them. The CDR3 loop spans 15 amino acids. Germline V gives CDR1 SNHLY, CDR2 FYNNEI. Written as DNA, the CDR3 is TGTGCCAGCGGTCCCCGGGGGTTTGCCACCGGGGAGCTGTTTTTT. Its translation is CASGPRGFATGELFF.

This clonotype was observed at least ten times. The chain uses TRBV11-2 and TRBJ1-3; D gene uncertain. The CDR3 runs to 15 residues. The germline V and J ends were trimmed by 0 bases and 4 bases, with 10 bases remaining between them. Germline V gene sequence: CDR1 SGHAT, CDR2 FQNNGV. In nucleotides, the CDR3 is TGTGCCAGCAGCTTAGAACTGTTTGCCGGAAACACCATATATTTT. Translated, it gives CASSLELFAGNTIYF. The complete variable domain, with remaining parts taken from reference TRBV11-2 and TRBJ1-3, reads EAGVAQSPRYKIIEKRQSVAFWCNPISGHATLYWYQQILGQGPKLLIQFQNNGVVDDSQLPKDRFSAERLKGVDSTLKIQPAKLEDSAVYLCASSLELFAGNTIYFGEGSWLTVV.

The chain employs TRBV25-1 and TRBJ1-3; D may be TRBD1 (6 bases). Trimming stripped 4 bases from V and 4 bases from J, with 17 bases between. The CDR3 length is 16 residues. Germline CDR1 and CDR2: MGHDK and SYGVNS. CDR3 in DNA: TGTGCCAGCAGTGTCCTATCCTCCGGGGGCGGAAACACCATATATTTT. Translated: CASSVLSSGGGNTIYF.

This clonotype was recorded at least ten times. The chain is built from TRBV28 and TRBJ2-7, with D perhaps matching TRBD1 (6 bases). This CDR3 comprises 12 residues. Germline values: CDR1 MDHEN, CDR2 SYDVKM. V dropped 6 bases and J dropped 5 bases, with 11 bases sitting between them. CDR3 in amino acids: CASRPTGHEQYF. DNA for the CDR3: TGTGCCAGCAGGCCGACAGGCCACGAGCAGTACTTC.